This is a list of T cell receptor beta chains from one sample in a study of blood T cell repertoires in COVID-19. Assay used: immunoSEQ multiplex PCR; TCRdb lists only in-frame clones, some missing. Of 190,000 or so clones detected, almost 85% appear once; the ten largest clones hold 6% to 8%. The sequencing input was peripheral blood. All receptors derive from a human donor with acute or convalescent COVID-19. The donor label of this sample is uncertain. Both conserved end residues are part of each CDR3.

>TRBJ2-3|TRBV5-5
CASSLSGRASTDTQYF
>TRBJ2-3|TRBV5-1
CASSLAPSGVTDTQYF
>TRBJ2-1|TRBV21-1
CASSPPPLGGWYEQFF
>TRBJ1-1|TRBV6-5
CASSYSTQHTEAFF
>TRBJ2-7|TRBV28
CASRGHIYEQYF
>TRBJ2-2|TRBV14
CASSRLSGVLTGELFF
>TRBJ2-6|TRBV4-1
CASSQGAGQGAHGANVLTF
>TRBJ2-5|TRBV7-9
CASSLRLAEETQYF
>TRBJ1-1|TRBV18
CASSPRQDRGAEAFF
>TRBJ2-7|TRBV7-2
CASSLRFSGIIYEQYF
>TRBJ2-1|TRBV27
CASSLSGSGKRAEFF
>TRBJ2-1|TRBV5-1
CASSPPLAGGQGEQFF